What follows are 30 T cell receptor beta chains derived from one specimen sequenced in a study of T cell responses to AZD1222 COVID-19 vaccine. Repertoires were generated with immunoSEQ multiplex PCR, while TCRdb's copy carries only in-frame clones and drops some. The table has approximately 80,000 clones, around 90% seen once. The sample consisted of peripheral blood, taken on day 0 of AZD1222 vaccination. The receptor source for this set is an adult in good health.

The V gene is TRBV19, the J gene TRBJ1-1; no reliable D call. Trimming removed 5 bases at V and 1 base at J, with 11 bases between. This CDR3 comprises 14 residues. Germline-derived CDR1 and CDR2 are LNHDA and SQIVND (reference sequence). The CDR3 protein is CASSLDEGNTEAFF. The DNA for the CDR3 is TGTGCCAGTAGTCTCGACGAGGGGAACACTGAAGCTTTCTTT. The full variable domain, rest sourced from reference TRBV19 and TRBJ1-1, is DGGITQSPKYLFRKEGQNVTLSCEQNLNHDAMYWYRQDPGQGLRLIYYSQIVNDFQKGDIAEGYSVSREKKESFPLTVTSAQKNPTAFYLCASSLDEGNTEAFFGQGTRLTVV.

In nucleotides, the CDR3 is TGTGCCTGGAGTAGGGGATTAGCCAAAAACATTCAGTACTTC. This translates into CAWSRGLAKNIQYF. The J gene is TRBJ2-4, the V gene TRBV30; possible D gene TRBD1, 5 bases. The CDR3 contains 14 residues. V shed 2 bases and J shed 0 bases, with 8 bases lying between them. CDR1 and CDR2 (germline): GTSNPN, SVGIG (reference sequence).

V and J are TRBV24-1 and TRBJ2-6, with D possibly being TRBD1 (5 bases). With 2 bases removed from V and 1 base from J, the gap between germline ends came to 5 bases. Germline V gene lookup returns CDR1 KGHDR and CDR2 SFDVKD. The CDR3 loop spans 15 amino acids. The CDR3 DNA reads as TGTGCCACCAGTGATTCAGGGTCTGGGGCCAACGTCCTGACTTTC. Encoded protein: CATSDSGSGANVLTF.

The chain employs TRBV2 and TRBJ1-2, with TRBD1 identical over 9 bases. The V gene's germline CDR1 is SNHLY and CDR2 FYNNEI. V dropped 5 bases and J dropped 3; count of bases not matched to a gene: 4. The CDR3 totals 14 residues. This CDR3 is CASSHRGLDYGYTF. CDR3 bases: TGTGCCAGCAGTCACAGGGGGCTTGACTATGGCTACACCTTC.

The rearrangement links TRBV12-3 or TRBV12-4 to TRBJ1-2; TRBD1 might be the D (5 bases). The CDR3 covers 12 residues. The V gene lost 5 bases and the J gene lost 7 bases, with 11 bases spanning the gap. The CDR3 DNA reads as TGTGCCAGCAGTAGGGGATCCTCTGGCTACACCTTC. It codes for CASSRGSSGYTF.

The chain couples TRBV11-2 to TRBJ1-1, with D tentatively TRBD1 (6 bases). V lost 5 bases, J lost 1 base, and 14 bases lay in between. CDR3 length: 15 amino acids. The germline V gene encodes CDR1 SGHAT and CDR2 FQNNGV. The CDR3 spells CASSPGDLKNTEAFF. CDR3 bases: TGTGCCAGCAGCCCAGGGGACCTCAAGAACACTGAAGCTTTCTTT.

This clone appeared a single time. The V gene is TRBV4-3, the J gene TRBJ1-1, with 10 positions matching TRBD1. The germline CDR1 and CDR2 sequences are LGHNA and YSLEER. The V segment lost 2 bases and the J segment 5 bases; nucleotides outside the gene matches: 5. This CDR3 has 15 residues. The CDR3 region has the DNA TGCGCCAGCAGCCAACCGGGACAGGGGAGGACTGAAGCTTTCTTT. This sequence encodes CASSQPGQGRTEAFF.

The chain links TRBV7-9 to TRBJ2-7; weak D call: TRBD2 (5 bases). The V end was cut by 2 bases, the J end by 3 bases, with 11 bases between. Looked up from germline, CDR1 is SEHNR and CDR2 is FQNEAQ (reference sequence). The CDR3 has 14 amino acids. CDR3 residues: CASSLRGIVYEQYF. The DNA of the CDR3 is TGTGCCAGCAGCTTACGAGGGATCGTCTACGAGCAGTACTTC.

This chain links TRBV3-1 (or the pseudogene TRBV3-2) with TRBJ1-1; D is possibly TRBD1 (5 bases). This CDR3 spans 15 amino acids. Germline lookup yields CDR1 LGHDT and CDR2 YNNKEL (reference sequence). V lost 3 bases and J 1 base, leaving 12 bases between the germline ends. The CDR3 nucleotides read TGTGCCAGCAGCCATGACAGTCAGGCGAACACTGAAGCTTTCTTT. This translates into CASSHDSQANTEAFF.

This rearrangement joins TRBV4-3 to TRBJ2-2; D is undetermined. V dropped 0 bases and J dropped 4 bases, with 15 bases sitting between them. In germline, CDR1 is LGHNA, CDR2 YSLEER. This CDR3 has 17 residues. The CDR3 nucleotides read TGCGCCAGCAGCCAAGATATTTGGCGGTCCATCACCGGGGAGCTGTTTTTT. Translating it yields CASSQDIWRSITGELFF.

This rearrangement joins TRBV18 to TRBJ1-6; no definite D call. The ends were cut back, 2 bases at V and 7 bases at J, with 9 bases in the middle. Germline CDR1 is KGHSH and CDR2 is LQKENI. This CDR3 has 14 residues. The CDR3 protein is CASSPELMNSPLHF. The CDR3 DNA reads TGTGCCAGCTCACCAGAGCTGATGAATTCACCCCTCCACTTT.

The V call is TRBV4-1, the J call TRBJ2-7, with no clear D. Germline loops: CDR1 MGHRA, CDR2 YSYEKL. The CDR3 consists of 12 residues. The V end was cut by 3 bases, the J end by 0 bases, with 3 bases between. The CDR3 sequence is CASSHSSYEQYF. The CDR3 bases are TGCGCCAGCAGCCATTCCTCCTACGAGCAGTACTTC.

The CDR3 DNA reads TGTGCCAGCAGCTTAGGGACTAGCACCGGGGAGCTGTTTTTT. Translation gives CASSLGTSTGELFF. This sequence joins TRBV7-3 and TRBJ2-2, with 8 bases matching TRBD2. The CDR3 covers 14 residues. J gave up 4 bases and V 2 bases, and 0 bases lay outside the gene matches. Germline CDR1 reads SGHTA; CDR2 reads FQGTGA.

This clone occurred once. The chain is built from TRBV15 and TRBJ1-2; 7 bases match TRBD1. Germline V gene lookup returns CDR1 LNHNV and CDR2 YYDKDF (reference sequence). The CDR3 consists of 14 residues. With 5 bases clipped from V and 5 bases from J, the junction kept 8 bases outside the gene matches. The CDR3 DNA is TGTGCCACCAGCGGGAGGGACAGCTCATATGGCTACACCTTC. It specifies CATSGRDSSYGYTF.

This rearrangement joins TRBV18 to TRBJ2-3; D not certain. The germline CDR1 and CDR2 sequences are KGHSH and LQKENI. The CDR3 sequence is 13 residues long. V lost 6 bases and J 6 bases, leaving 13 bases between the germline ends. CDR3 in amino acids: CASSLLNRDTQYF. As DNA, the CDR3 is TGTGCCAGCTCCCTGCTCAACCGCGATACGCAGTATTTT.

The chain combines TRBV28 with TRBJ1-5, with D perhaps matching TRBD1 (5 bases). Germline V gene sequence: CDR1 MDHEN, CDR2 SYDVKM. The V and J ends lost 7 bases and 6 bases respectively, with 13 bases between them. The CDR3 is made up of 13 amino acids. CDR3 coding DNA: TGTGCCAGCATCCTAGTAAGGGGTCAGCCCCAGCATTTT. Protein: CASILVRGQPQHF.

CDR3 nucleotide sequence: TGTGCCAGCAGCCCCAGAGTCCAGGGCTACAATGAGCAGTTCTTC. It is translated as CASSPRVQGYNEQFF. The chain uses TRBV11-3 and TRBJ2-1, with D possibly TRBD1 on 5 matching bases. The CDR3 spans 15 residues. Germline values: CDR1 SGHNT, CDR2 YENEEA. Trimming took off 5 bases at V and 3 bases at J, with 14 bases between the two ends.

The chain joins TRBV28 to TRBJ1-6; possibly TRBD1 for D (6 bases). Germline CDR1 MDHEN, CDR2 SYDVKM. With 5 bases removed from V and 2 bases from J, the gap between germline ends came to 16 bases. This CDR3 contains 17 residues. CDR3 nucleotide sequence: TGTGCCAGCAGTACCCCCTACAGGGCTACCTATAATTCACCCCTCCACTTT. Encoded protein: CASSTPYRATYNSPLHF.

CDR3 in DNA: TGTGCCAGCAGCGCTACCCGGGCCAATTCACCCCTCCACTTT. This gives the protein CASSATRANSPLHF. The chain couples TRBV6-2 or TRBV6-3 to TRBJ1-6; no clear D gene. The CDR3 runs 14 residues. The germline CDR1 and CDR2 sequences are MNHEY and SVGEGT. V lost 6 bases, J lost 7 bases, and 13 bases lay in between.

The rearrangement joins TRBV7-3 to TRBJ2-3; 12 nucleotides agree with TRBD2. This CDR3 region has 15 residues. Trimming cost V 5 bases and J 3 bases; bases outside gene matches: 3. Germline CDR1 and CDR2: SGHTA and FQGTGA. In DNA form, the CDR3 reads TGTGCCAGCAGCCTACTAGCGGGGGGAACAGATACGCAGTATTTT. It codes for CASSLLAGGTDTQYF.

The V gene is TRBV11-2, the J gene TRBJ2-2; a weak D match, TRBD2 (6 bases). V was shortened by 5 bases and J by 5 bases, with 15 bases between the two germline ends. CDR1 SGHAT and CDR2 FQNNGV come from the germline V gene. The CDR3 is 15 residues long. The CDR3 protein is CASSPMHAGTGELFF. The CDR3 DNA sequence: TGTGCCAGCAGCCCAATGCATGCGGGGACCGGGGAGCTGTTTTTT.

This chain links TRBV5-6 with TRBJ1-1; D is uncertain. V lost 4 bases to trimming and J lost 1 base, with 11 bases between them. Germline loops: CDR1 SGHDT, CDR2 YYEEEE. The CDR3 loop spans 14 amino acids. CDR3 nucleotides: TGTGCCAGCAGCGCCCGGCGGGGGAACACTGAAGCTTTCTTT. Translated, it gives CASSARRGNTEAFF. Full variable domain (outside the CDR3, taken from reference TRBV5-6 and TRBJ1-1): DAGVTQSPTHLIKTRGQQVTLRCSPKSGHDTVSWYQQALGQGPQFIFQYYEEEERQRGNFPDRFSGHQFPNYSSELNVNALLLGDSALYLCASSARRGNTEAFFGQGTRLTVV.

The chain employs TRBV5-1 and TRBJ1-2; 12 bases are a match to TRBD1. The CDR3 runs 15 residues. From germline, CDR1 is SGHRS and CDR2 YFSETQ. V lost 2 bases to trimming and J lost 8 bases; unmatched junction nucleotides: 7. The CDR3 region has the DNA TGCGCCAGCAGCTTACCCGGGACAGGGGGCGGAGGCTACACCTTC. Its protein is CASSLPGTGGGGYTF.

This clone was seen only once. The rearrangement joins TRBV28 to TRBJ2-1; no clear D gene. Germline lookup yields CDR1 MDHEN and CDR2 SYDVKM. Deletions cut 1 base from V and 9 bases from J, with 4 bases between. There are 11 residues in the CDR3. For the CDR3, the DNA is TGTGCCAGCAGTTTATCTATTGAGCAGTTCTTC. Protein sequence: CASSLSIEQFF.

The V call is TRBV6-4, the J call TRBJ1-5, with D possibly being TRBD1 (6 bases). The CDR3 loop spans 13 amino acids. Trimming removed 5 bases from V and 3 bases from J, with 8 bases in between. Germline V gives CDR1 MRHNA, CDR2 SNTAGT. CDR3 region: CASSTGFNQPQHF. The CDR3 region has the DNA TGTGCCAGCAGTACAGGGTTCAATCAGCCCCAGCATTTT.

The J gene is TRBJ1-1, the V gene TRBV6-7; 8 bases fit TRBD1. TRBV6-7 is an ORF, with its function uncertain. J was trimmed by 1 base and V by 2 bases; bases with no gene match: 15. The CDR3 has 19 residues. CDR3: CASSYAVPAGGSSNTEAFF. As DNA, the CDR3 is TGTGCCAGCAGTTACGCAGTCCCTGCAGGGGGCTCATCGAACACTGAAGCTTTCTTT.

The chain couples TRBV5-4 to TRBJ2-3; D ambiguous. Germline V gives CDR1 SGHNT, CDR2 YYREEE (reference sequence). The CDR3 has 11 residues. Between the trimmed V and J ends, which lost 0 bases and 8 bases, there was a span of 4 bases. CDR3 in DNA: TGTGCCAGCAGCTTGGAGGGTACGCAGTATTTT. Its protein product is CASSLEGTQYF.

A single count supports this clone. This sequence joins TRBV9 and TRBJ1-2, with D hard to call. The CDR3 length is 15 residues. The ends were cut back, 0 bases at V and 4 bases at J, with 13 bases in the middle. Germline V gives CDR1 SGDLS, CDR2 YYNGEE. The DNA for the CDR3 is TGTGCCAGCAGCGTAGGATCAGTCCCCTTCTATGGCTACACCTTC. Translation gives CASSVGSVPFYGYTF.

The chain is built from TRBV5-1 and TRBJ2-5; TRBD2 matches 7 bases. The CDR3 has 14 residues. The J segment lost 1 base and the V segment lost 6 bases, leaving 6 bases of the junction unmatched. Looked up from germline, CDR1 is SGHRS and CDR2 is YFSETQ. Written as DNA, the CDR3 is TGCGCCAGCAAGGGGCGGGGGAGCCAAGAGACCCAGTACTTC. This codes for CASKGRGSQETQYF.

The gene calls are TRBV24-1 and TRBJ1-2, with D unresolved. The CDR3 has 14 residues. V was trimmed by 1 base and J by 3 bases, leaving 8 bases between them. The germline V gene encodes CDR1 KGHDR and CDR2 SFDVKD. CDR3 coding DNA: TGTGCCACCAGTGATTTCAACAGCGACTATGGCTACACCTTC. Its translation: CATSDFNSDYGYTF.